This passage covers 24 T cell receptor beta chains from one sample sequenced in a study of CD8+CD57+ T cells in acquired aplastic anemia. Patients included in sequencing had previously demonstrated CD8+CD57+ cell expansion by flow cytometry. For CDR3 and TCR beta VDJ profiling, genomic DNA was the template used. One entry per CDR3 protein, called by TCRdb with MiXCR from the reads. Here the sample spans some 150,000 distinct CDR3 sequences, 71% being singletons. Input material: sorted CD4+, CD8+, or CD8+CD57+ T cells (not recorded which) from PBMCs. These receptors all come from a human donor with aplastic anemia.

The chain recombines TRBV7-3 with TRBJ2-7, with a possible D match to TRBD2 (5 bases). The CDR3 is made up of 14 amino acids. The V gene's germline CDR1 is SGHTA and CDR2 FQGTGA. Trimming cost V 3 bases and J 0 bases, with 9 bases left between them. The CDR3 nucleotides read TGTGCCAGCAGCTTGAGCGGTGACTCCTACGAGCAGTACTTC. Translating it yields CASSLSGDSYEQYF.

J is TRBJ2-6 and V is TRBV15; 7 bases are a match to TRBD2. Germline V gene lookup returns CDR1 LNHNV and CDR2 YYDKDF (reference sequence). CDR3 size: 17 residues. J gave up 0 bases and V 3 bases, and 5 bases lay outside the gene matches. The CDR3 DNA is TGTGCCACCAGCAGTACCGGGGAGGGCTCTGGGGCCAACGTCCTGACTTTC. It encodes CATSSTGEGSGANVLTF.

V is TRBV7-3 and J is TRBJ2-3, with D perhaps matching TRBD1 or TRBD2 (5 bases each). Trimming took off 5 bases at V and 2 bases at J, with 11 bases between the two ends. In germline, CDR1 is SGHTA, CDR2 FQGTGA. This CDR3 is built from 14 residues. The CDR3 DNA follows: TGTGCCAGCAGCGTGCAGGGACCCACAGATACGCAGTATTTT. Amino acid sequence: CASSVQGPTDTQYF.

A note on this clonotype: One end of the junction varies from germline; a read error may be responsible. The chain uses TRBV7-6 and TRBJ1-4, with a weak D call TRBD1 (5 bases). CDR1 and CDR2 from the germline V gene are SGHVS and FNYEAQ. This CDR3 spans 16 amino acids. The CDR3, as DNA: TGTGCCAGCAGCTTAGGGGGCGTGGGAACTAATGAAAAGCTGTTTTTT. This sequence encodes CASSLGGVGTNEKLFF.

The sample holds many counts of this clonotype. This chain links TRBV6-2 or TRBV6-3 with TRBJ2-5, with 7 nucleotides matching TRBD2. Germline V gene data show CDR1 as MNHEY and CDR2 as SVGEGT. The CDR3 extends over 12 amino acids. Trimming cost V 10 bases and J 4 bases; bases outside gene matches: 6. CDR3 in amino acids: CAIGLESETQYF. The CDR3 DNA reads TGTGCCATTGGACTAGAGTCAGAGACCCAGTACTTC.

The chain couples TRBV19 to TRBJ1-3; no definite D call. Deletions cut 6 bases from V and 0 bases from J, with 12 bases between. The CDR3 covers 15 residues. Germline CDR1 reads LNHDA; CDR2 reads SQIVND (reference sequence). The CDR3 region has the DNA TGTGCCAGTAGCCAGGACTTAAGCTCTGGAAACACCATATATTTT. It codes for CASSQDLSSGNTIYF.

The V gene is TRBV7-2, the J gene TRBJ2-2, with 10 nucleotides matching TRBD2. The trim removed 5 bases at V and 5 bases at J, leaving 11 bases unmatched. Germline CDR1 SGHTA, CDR2 FQGNSA. The CDR3 is 17 amino acids. This chain's CDR3 is CASSQVASGSGTGELFF. DNA for the CDR3: TGTGCCAGCAGCCAAGTAGCTAGCGGGAGTGGTACCGGGGAGCTGTTTTTT. Based on the CDR3 plus reference TRBV7-2 and TRBJ2-2, the full variable domain is GAGVSQSPSNKVTEKGKDVELRCDPISGHTALYWYRQSLGQGLEFLIYFQGNSAPDKSGLPSDRFSAERTGGSVSTLTIQRTQQEDSAVYLCASSQVASGSGTGELFFGEGSRLTVL.

The V call is TRBV20-1, the J call TRBJ2-3, with a possible D match to TRBD1 (6 bases). With 5 bases removed from V and 0 bases from J, the gap between germline ends came to 18 bases. Germline V gives CDR1 DFQATT, CDR2 SNEGSKA (reference sequence). The length of the CDR3 is 16 residues. CDR3 protein: CSALSWTASSTDTQYF. The CDR3 nucleotides read TGCAGTGCTTTATCCTGGACAGCATCTAGCACAGATACGCAGTATTTT.

The chain joins TRBV15 to TRBJ1-1; D is possibly TRBD1 (5 bases). The CDR3 covers 12 residues. Germline V gene sequence: CDR1 LNHNV, CDR2 YYDKDF (reference sequence). V was pared by 5 bases and J by 8 bases, with 12 bases between. CDR3 amino acids: CATSHQTAEAFF. DNA of the CDR3: TGTGCCACCAGCCACCAGACAGCCGAAGCTTTCTTT.

This clonotype was observed a few times. The chain has TRBV24-1 and TRBJ2-7; D gene ambiguous. Germline V lookup: CDR1 KGHDR, CDR2 SFDVKD. The CDR3 length is 11 residues. Trimming pared 5 bases from V and 5 bases from J, leaving 6 bases between. This chain's CDR3 is CATSVRDEQYF. CDR3 in DNA: TGTGCCACCAGTGTTCGGGACGAGCAGTACTTC.

This clonotype occurred once. The chain has TRBV25-1 and TRBJ2-7, with 8 positions matching TRBD1. Germline loops: CDR1 MGHDK, CDR2 SYGVNS. V gave up 2 bases and J gave up 0 bases; unmatched junction bases: 6. This CDR3 is built from 16 residues. CDR3 amino acids: CASSESGQGRSYEQYF. The CDR3 DNA reads TGTGCCAGCAGTGAAAGCGGACAGGGTCGCTCCTACGAGCAGTACTTC.

The chain recombines TRBV20-1 with TRBJ1-4; unclear D gene. The V end lost 6 bases, the J end lost 4 bases, and 12 bases lay between the germline ends. The germline V gene encodes CDR1 DFQATT and CDR2 SNEGSKA (reference sequence). This CDR3 contains 13 residues. CDR3 in amino acids: CSAISPRNEKLFF. Written as DNA, the CDR3 is TGCAGTGCAATCTCCCCGCGTAATGAAAAACTGTTTTTT.

V and J are TRBV20-1 and TRBJ2-7, with D tentatively TRBD1 or TRBD2 (6 bases each). The germline V gene encodes CDR1 DFQATT and CDR2 SNEGSKA (reference sequence). The length of the CDR3 is 17 residues. V was pared by 6 bases and J by 2 bases, with 26 bases between. The CDR3 DNA follows: TGCAGTGCCTCAGAGACGGGGGCGAGCGGTTCTCCCTACGAGCAGTACTTC. This sequence encodes CSASETGASGSPYEQYF.

This clonotype came up a few times. The chain uses TRBV15 and TRBJ1-2; D not resolved. Trimming removed 0 bases at V and 7 bases at J, with 9 bases between. The CDR3 runs to 13 residues. Per germline, CDR1 LNHNV and CDR2 YYDKDF (reference sequence). CDR3 coding DNA: TGTGCCACCAGCAGAGATCATGGGTCTGGCTACACCTTC. Its translation is CATSRDHGSGYTF.

This clonotype showed up just once. V and J are TRBV15 and TRBJ1-1, with D possibly matching TRBD1 (6 bases). The CDR3 is 18 residues long. Germline V gives CDR1 LNHNV, CDR2 YYDKDF (reference sequence). V lost 3 bases and J 1 base, leaving 21 bases between the germline ends. The CDR3 sequence: CATSRIQSPGQPNTEAFF. The DNA for the CDR3 is TGTGCCACCAGCAGGATACAATCACCCGGACAGCCGAACACTGAAGCTTTCTTT.

The chain couples TRBV7-9 to TRBJ2-7; TRBD1 matches 9 bases. J was trimmed by 6 bases and V by 5 bases; bases with no gene match: 8. Germline CDR1 SEHNR, CDR2 FQNEAQ (reference sequence). The CDR3 sequence is 14 residues long. The CDR3 here is CASSVDRGLGEQYF. The CDR3 nucleotides are TGTGCCAGCAGCGTCGACAGGGGGTTGGGCGAGCAGTACTTC.

DNA of the CDR3: TGTGCCACCAGTCCCGGGACACGGTCTAGCACAGATACGCAGTATTTT. It encodes CATSPGTRSSTDTQYF. The genes are TRBV24-1 and TRBJ2-3; weak D call: TRBD1 (6 bases). This CDR3 contains 16 residues. Deletions cut 6 bases from V and 0 bases from J, with 15 bases between. Germline CDR1 KGHDR, CDR2 SFDVKD.

The chain links TRBV20-1 to TRBJ2-5; 10 nucleotides agree with TRBD2. J was trimmed by 4 bases and V by 1 base; bases with no gene match: 6. CDR1 and CDR2 from the germline V gene are DFQATT and SNEGSKA (reference sequence). The CDR3 covers 15 residues. The CDR3 bases are TGCAGTGCTAGAGCCGGAGCGGGGGGGCGAGAGACCCAGTACTTC. Its translation: CSARAGAGGRETQYF.

This rearrangement joins TRBV7-9 to TRBJ1-6; no reliable D call. Deletions cut 2 bases from V and 13 bases from J, with 9 bases between. In germline, CDR1 is SEHNR, CDR2 FQNEAQ (reference sequence). This CDR3 has 12 amino acids. The CDR3 spells CASSLSATPLHF. The CDR3 bases are TGTGCCAGCAGCTTATCTGCTACGCCCCTCCACTTT.

CDR3 residues: CASSPSGTSGYEQYF. The CDR3 DNA is TGTGCCAGCAGCCCGTCCGGGACTAGCGGCTACGAGCAGTACTTC. The rearrangement uses TRBV9 and TRBJ2-7, with 11 bases that match TRBD2. The CDR3 has 15 residues. Trimming at V came to 4 bases and at J to 3 bases, leaving 6 bases not matched to a gene. CDR1 is SGDLS and CDR2 is YYNGEE in the germline V gene.

This clonotype has a single count. This chain joins TRBV5-1 and TRBJ1-6; 9 positions match TRBD1. The CDR3 is made up of 17 amino acids. The germline V gene encodes CDR1 SGHRS and CDR2 YFSETQ. J lost 10 bases, V lost 0 bases, and 11 bases had no gene match. The CDR3 spells CASSLAPQGTGHSPLHF. The CDR3 DNA is TGCGCCAGCAGCTTGGCCCCACAAGGGACAGGGCACTCACCCCTCCACTTT. Full variable domain (outside the CDR3, taken from reference TRBV5-1 and TRBJ1-6): KAGVTQTPRYLIKTRGQQVTLSCSPISGHRSVSWYQQTPGQGLQFLFEYFSETQRNKGNFPGRFSGRQFSNSRSEMNVSTLELGDSALYLCASSLAPQGTGHSPLHFGNGTRLTVT.

The rearrangement uses TRBV7-2 and TRBJ2-5, with 10 bases lining up with TRBD2. This CDR3 region has 16 residues. Germline V gene data show CDR1 as SGHTA and CDR2 as FQGNSA. With V trimmed by 1 base and J by 2 bases, 4 bases remained unmatched. In DNA form, the CDR3 reads TGTGCCAGCAGCTTAGTTGTACTAGCGGGGCAAGAGACCCAGTACTTC. Protein sequence: CASSLVVLAGQETQYF.

This clonotype was counted a few times. The gene calls are TRBV5-5 and TRBJ1-5; D is unclear. Trimming pared 3 bases from V and 3 bases from J, leaving 7 bases between. CDR3 length: 13 amino acids. CDR1 and CDR2 (germline): SGHKS, YYEKEE (reference sequence). This CDR3 reads CASSSTPNQPQHF. The CDR3 region has the DNA TGTGCCAGCAGCTCGACACCCAATCAGCCCCAGCATTTT.

This sequence joins TRBV9 and TRBJ1-3; TRBD1 might be the D (6 bases). The V gene lost 4 bases and the J gene lost 0 bases, with 14 bases spanning the gap. Germline V gene data show CDR1 as SGDLS and CDR2 as YYNGEE. This CDR3 comprises 16 residues. CDR3 sequence: CASSSDRRNSGNTIYF. Here the CDR3 DNA reads TGTGCCAGCAGCTCTGACAGGCGGAACTCTGGAAACACCATATATTTT. The full variable domain, its missing parts supplied by reference TRBV9 and TRBJ1-3, is DSGVTQTPKHLITATGQRVTLRCSPRSGDLSVYWYQQSLDQGLQFLIQYYNGEERAKGNILERFSAQQFPDLHSELNLSSLELGDSALYFCASSSDRRNSGNTIYFGEGSWLTVV.